A selection of T cell receptor beta chains follows, all from one sample in a study of T cells of healthy individuals. TCRdb used MiXCR to reprocess the 5' RACE reads, holding one entry per CDR3 protein. Among approximately 89,000 distinct CDR3 sequences listed, approximately 4.8% were seen once. Every receptor here comes from a female donor in good health. The CDR3 runs from the conserved cysteine through the conserved F or W. Each record gives: V gene, J gene, clone size, D gene, CDR3 protein, CDR3 DNA. The D gene is left open where the match is weak. Expanded clones are given a class, and other clones once, few, many or no size at all.

TRBV5-6	TRBJ2-3	many	.	CASSLLTGILTDTQYF	TGTGCCAGCAGCTTATTGACTGGGATTCTCACAGATACGCAGTATTTT
TRBV6-1	TRBJ2-3	many	TRBD1	CASRRDRGLTDTQYF	TGTGCCAGCAGGAGGGACAGGGGGCTTACAGATACGCAGTATTTT
TRBV5-1	TRBJ2-7	many	.	CASSTTTPPYEQYF	TGCGCCAGCAGTACAACGACACCACCATACGAGCAGTACTTC
TRBV5-4	TRBJ2-7	few	.	CASSVKGSHEQYF	TGTGCCAGCAGCGTAAAGGGGTCCCACGAGCAGTACTTC
TRBV28	TRBJ1-1	many	.	CASSLPTEAFF	TGTGCCAGCAGTTTGCCCACTGAAGCTTTCTTT
TRBV29-1	TRBJ2-1	many	TRBD2	CSVSTGTSGYNEQFF	TGCAGCGTTTCGACCGGGACTAGCGGTTACAATGAGCAGTTCTTC
TRBV10-3	TRBJ1-1	few	.	CAISEVATEAFF	TGTGCCATCAGTGAGGTGGCCACTGAAGCTTTCTTT
TRBV6-5	TRBJ2-1	.	.	CASSYNGPTYNERFF	TGTGCCAGCAGTTACAATGGGCCAACCTACAATGAGCGGTTCTTC
TRBV14	TRBJ2-1	many	TRBD2	CASSHLAGDNEQFF	TGTGCCAGCAGCCACCTAGCGGGGGACAATGAGCAGTTCTTC
TRBV7-9	TRBJ2-7	many	.	CASSFLSYEQYF	TGTGCCAGCAGCTTCCTCTCCTACGAGCAGTACTTC
TRBV6-5	TRBJ2-1	few	TRBD2	CASNGLAANEQFF	TGTGCCAGCAATGGACTAGCGGCCAATGAGCAGTTCTTC
TRBV6-6	TRBJ1-4	many	.	CASSYPEGRGNEKLFF	TGTGCCAGCAGTTACCCCGAGGGGAGGGGTAATGAAAAACTGTTTTTT
TRBV5-4	TRBJ1-1	.	.	CASSLAGLEGTEAFF	TGTGCCAGCAGCTTGGCTGGTCTGGAAGGAACTGAAGCTTTCTTT
TRBV28	TRBJ2-7	many	.	CASRETSYEQYF	TGTGCCAGCAGAGAAACCTCCTACGAGCAGTACTTC
TRBV7-2	TRBJ1-2	many	.	CASSPQGGAGGYTF	TGTGCCAGCAGCCCCCAGGGAGGGGCTGGGGGCTACACCTTC
TRBV6-2/TRBV6-3	TRBJ1-2	.	.	CASSYMSAPQGLQGYTF	TGTGCCAGCAGTTACATGTCCGCTCCTCAGGGACTTCAGGGCTACACCTTC
TRBV24-1	TRBJ2-1	many	.	CATSDSRYNEQFF	TGTGCCACCAGTGATTCTCGATACAATGAGCAGTTCTTC
TRBV21-1	TRBJ2-5	few	.	CASSKGRVQGGVNGRQETQYF	TGTGCCAGCAGCAAAGGACGCGTGCAGGGGGGCGTGAATGGCCGCCAAGAGACCCAGTACTTC
TRBV29-1	TRBJ2-1	many	.	CSVDLYSSYNEQFF	TGCAGCGTTGACTTATATAGCTCCTACAATGAGCAGTTCTTC
TRBV12-3/TRBV12-4	TRBJ2-3	.	.	CASGPRGSDTQYF	TGTGCCAGCGGGCCCCGGGGTTCAGATACGCAGTATTTT
TRBV29-1	TRBJ1-2	.	TRBD1	CSVADRDFYGYTF	TGCAGCGTTGCCGACAGGGACTTCTATGGCTACACCTTC
TRBV7-9	TRBJ1-2	few	TRBD1	CASSLEYRGSEGYTF	TGTGCCAGCAGCTTAGAGTACAGGGGATCGGAAGGCTACACCTTC
TRBV6-2/TRBV6-3	TRBJ2-1	many	.	CASSWATLTSYNEQFF	TGTGCCAGCAGTTGGGCTACCTTAACCTCCTACAATGAGCAGTTCTTC
TRBV29-1	TRBJ2-1	few	.	CSVVDGFLGNEQFF	TGCAGCGTTGTAGACGGCTTCCTAGGGAATGAGCAGTTCTTC
TRBV5-1	TRBJ2-3	many	TRBD2	CASSLAAGVTDTQYF	TGCGCCAGCAGCTTGGCAGCGGGAGTAACAGATACGCAGTATTTT
TRBV6-6	TRBJ2-7	many	.	CASSPPYEQYF	TGTGCCAGCAGTCCCCCCTACGAGCAGTACTTC
TRBV12-3/TRBV12-4	TRBJ2-7	many	.	CASSLTRGHEQYF	TGTGCCAGCAGTTTAACCAGGGGCCACGAGCAGTACTTC
TRBV25-1	TRBJ2-1	many	TRBD2	CASSALSGSLQEQFF	TGTGCCAGCAGTGCGCTTAGCGGGAGCTTACAAGAGCAGTTCTTC